Listed here is a single TCR beta chain. Its antigen remains unidentified. One entry per CDR3 protein results from TCRdb running MiXCR on the reads. The sample lists hundreds of thousands of distinct CDR3 sequences; 30% to 35% were seen once. V trimming: 5 bases; J trimming: 5 bases; junction bases outside the gene matches: 8. Germline V gives CDR1 LGHDT, CDR2 YNNKEL (reference sequence). The CDR3 is 15 amino acids. The data are from a study of T cell repertoires in cytomegalovirus infection. The sample was cultured PBMCs, taken from culture after CMV antigen stimulation. The rearrangement uses TRBV3-1 and TRBJ2-2; 7 positions match TRBD2. This TCR was recovered from a human donor in good health (CMV status not recorded). Some clones in this sample may be carry-over from other donors' samples. The CDR3 nucleotides are TGTGCCAGCAGCTTCGAACTAGCGACGACCGGGGAGCTGTTTTTT. This sequence encodes CASSFELATTGELFF.